This T cell receptor beta chain was recovered during a study of blood T cell repertoires in COVID-19. Overall study context: Samples taken during acute and convalescent COVID-19 were collected in the United States, Italy and Spain. T cells, B-cell-depleted T cells, or PBMCs supplied cDNA or gDNA.

Study processing details: The authors estimated nucleated cell counts from reference gene primer amplification. Profiled with immunoSEQ multiplex PCR; TCRdb holds only in-frame clones, not every one. The V and J calls and the clone size are those of that table, but D and trimming were determined from the DNA. The repertoire has 110,000 or so clones, 80% to 90% of them found once; the top ten carry around 3.3%. The J segment lost 2 bases and the V segment lost 5 bases, leaving 9 bases of the junction unmatched. The CDR3 spans 17 residues. Germline assignment: CDR1 MNHNY and CDR2 SVGAGI (reference sequence).

The sequence derives from a middle-aged man with acute or convalescent COVID-19. The V call is TRBV6-6, the J call TRBJ2-1, with TRBD2 matching 10 bases. Input material: peripheral blood. This CDR3 is CASSRARLAGAYNEQFF. DNA for the CDR3: TGTGCCAGCAGTCGAGCCCGTCTAGCGGGGGCCTACAATGAGCAGTTCTTC.